These 23 T cell receptor beta chains originate from one sample sequenced in a study of T cell repertoires and leukemia-associated antigens. One entry per CDR3 protein, called by TCRdb with MiXCR from the 5' RACE reads. The table records about 11,000 distinct CDR3 sequences, roughly 43% of them present only once. Their antigens remain unidentified. Sequencing was done on a sample of CD3+ T cells sorted from blood and cultured. The receptor set was obtained from a female donor in good health.

This clonotype has at least ten counts. At one boundary the junction diverges from the germline segment, which might be a read error. CDR3 coding DNA: TGCAATGCTAGCGACAGCCAAGAGACCCAGTACTTC. Encoded protein: CNASDSQETQYF. The chain uses TRBV20-1 and TRBJ2-5; TRBD2 might be the D (6 bases). CDR1 DFQATT and CDR2 SNEGSKA come from the germline V gene (reference sequence). CDR3 length: 12 residues.

This clonotype was found many times. The chain employs TRBV18 and TRBJ2-7; 8 nucleotides match TRBD1. The junction had 6 bases not matched to a gene; V was cut back by 1 base and J by 4 bases. This CDR3 has 15 amino acids. CDR1 is KGHSH and CDR2 is LQKENI in the germline V gene. The CDR3: CASSPRQGAYYEQYF. The CDR3 bases are TGTGCCAGCTCACCACGCCAGGGGGCGTATTACGAGCAGTACTTC.

This clonotype appeared many times. The chain uses TRBV3-1 and TRBJ2-6; D is ambiguous. CDR3 length: 14 residues. In germline, CDR1 is LGHDT, CDR2 YNNKEL (reference sequence). V gave up 1 base and J gave up 1 base, with 2 bases separating them. The CDR3 DNA is TGTGCCAGCAGCCAAGTTTCTGGGGCCAACGTCCTGACTTTC. The encoded protein is CASSQVSGANVLTF.

This clonotype showed up just a few times. This may stem from a read error, because a much larger clone lies one nucleotide away. J is TRBJ2-3 and V is TRBV24-1; 8 bases are a match to TRBD2. The V gene end was trimmed by 2 bases and the J gene end by 5 bases; junction bases not matched to a gene: 5. Germline CDR1 reads KGHDR; CDR2 reads SFDVKD. CDR3 length: 15 residues. For the CDR3, the DNA is TGTGCCACCAGTGATTCCCGACTAGCGAGAGATACGCAGTATTTT. Its translation: CATSDSRLARDTQYF.

In its sample, this clonotype ranks as medium-sized. V usage is TRBV20-1 and J usage is TRBJ2-3; 7 nucleotides line up with TRBD2. CDR3 length: 13 amino acids. Germline V gene data show CDR1 as DFQATT and CDR2 as SNEGSKA (reference sequence). J lost 2 bases, V lost 5 bases, and 4 bases had no gene match. The CDR3 loop is CSAAREITDTQYF. In DNA form, the CDR3 reads TGCAGTGCTGCGCGGGAGATCACAGATACGCAGTATTTT.

This clonotype is medium-sized by share. V usage is TRBV5-1 and J usage is TRBJ2-1; 9 bases map to TRBD1. Germline values: CDR1 SGHRS, CDR2 YFSETQ. The CDR3 totals 13 residues. With 4 bases clipped from V and 6 bases from J, the junction kept 2 bases outside the gene matches. CDR3 coding DNA: TGCGCCAGCAGCGTGACAGGGGGCAATGAGCAGTTCTTC. Encoded protein: CASSVTGGNEQFF.

By proportion, this clonotype is medium-sized. This sequence joins TRBV4-2 and TRBJ2-1; D possibly uses TRBD1 or TRBD2 (5 bases each). CDR1 is LGHNA, CDR2 YNFKEQ, per germline. Trimming took 2 bases from V and 12 from J, leaving 23 bases between them. The CDR3 length is 16 residues. The CDR3 reads CASSQNQRRGFQGQFF. CDR3 sequence (DNA): TGTGCCAGCAGCCAAAATCAACGCCGGGGTTTTCAGGGGCAGTTCTTC.

This clonotype occurred a few times. The chain recombines TRBV20-1 with TRBJ2-3; TRBD2 matches at 8 bases. CDR3 size: 13 residues. Losses at the gene ends were 3 bases for V and 4 bases for J; bases not matched to a gene: 3. Germline loops: CDR1 DFQATT, CDR2 SNEGSKA (reference sequence). CDR3 coding DNA: TGCAGTGCTAGTTCGGGGGGGGCAGATACGCAGTATTTT. The encoded protein is CSASSGGADTQYF.

The V call is TRBV25-1, the J call TRBJ2-3; 15 nucleotides align to TRBD2. The CDR3 loop spans 18 amino acids. The V segment lost 5 bases and the J segment 0 bases; nucleotides outside the gene matches: 6. The germline CDR1 and CDR2 sequences are MGHDK and SYGVNS. The CDR3 spells CASSKGLAGGSSTDTQYF. The CDR3 DNA reads as TGTGCCAGCAGTAAAGGACTAGCGGGAGGGTCTAGCACAGATACGCAGTATTTT. The entire variable domain, with the rest obtained from reference TRBV25-1 and TRBJ2-3, is as follows: EADIYQTPRYLVIGTGKKITLECSQTMGHDKMYWYQQDPGMELHLIHYSYGVNSTEKGDLSSESTVSRIRTEHFPLTLESARPSHTSQYLCASSKGLAGGSSTDTQYFGPGTRLTVL.

This clonotype was recorded at least ten times. This may stem from a read error, because a much larger clone lies one nucleotide away. CDR3 loop: CAISRDGVGGYTF. The DNA for the CDR3 is TGTGCCATCAGCCGGGACGGGGTGGGCGGCTACACCTTC. This chain uses TRBV10-3 with TRBJ1-2; maybe TRBD1 (5 bases). Germline V gene sequence: CDR1 ENHRY, CDR2 SYGVKD. The CDR3 is made up of 13 amino acids. Trimming shortened V by 6 bases and J by 8 bases, and 16 bases separated the two germline ends.

This clonotype ranks as medium-sized (0.01 to 0.1%). The chain has TRBV24-1 and TRBJ2-1; 13 bases match TRBD2. Trimming cost V 4 bases and J 7 bases; bases outside gene matches: 6. Germline assignment: CDR1 KGHDR and CDR2 SFDVKD. The CDR3 covers 16 residues. CDR3 DNA sequence: TGTGCCACCAGTGACCGACTAGCGGGAGGAAATAATGAGCAGTTCTTC. It encodes CATSDRLAGGNNEQFF.

The rearrangement links TRBV10-3 to TRBJ1-1; D may be TRBD1 (5 bases). This CDR3 is 15 amino acids long. The germline gives CDR1 ENHRY, CDR2 SYGVKD. Trimming cost V 5 bases and J 8 bases, with 21 bases left between them. DNA of the CDR3: TGTGCCATCAGTATGAGAGGGAGAGGGGAGACCGAAGCTTTCTTT. This encodes CAISMRGRGETEAFF.

V gene TRBV7-6 combines with J gene TRBJ2-7; 10 bases are shared with TRBD2. The V and J ends lost 5 bases and 7 bases, in that order; junction bases with no gene match: 11. Germline loops: CDR1 SGHVS, CDR2 FNYEAQ. This CDR3 is 15 amino acids long. This CDR3 is CASSPRLAGEGEQYF. The CDR3 nucleotides read TGTGCCAGCAGCCCCAGACTAGCGGGTGAAGGGGAGCAGTACTTC.

This clonotype was found many times. This chain links TRBV20-1 with TRBJ2-1; 7 nucleotides agree with TRBD2. V lost 4 bases to trimming and J lost 7 bases; unmatched junction nucleotides: 7. Germline lookup yields CDR1 DFQATT and CDR2 SNEGSKA (reference sequence). This CDR3 has 13 residues. CDR3 sequence reads: CSAIAGVVNEQFF. CDR3 coding DNA: TGCAGTGCTATCGCGGGAGTAGTAAATGAGCAGTTCTTC.

The chain joins TRBV6-6 to TRBJ2-7; D possibly corresponds to TRBD2 (5 bases). The germline gives CDR1 MNHNY, CDR2 SVGAGI (reference sequence). The CDR3 sequence is 13 residues long. V was pared by 5 bases and J by 5 bases, with 13 bases between. CDR3 coding DNA: TGTGCCAGCAGTGGCGAGGGAGTGAACGAGCAGTACTTC. It specifies CASSGEGVNEQYF.

This clonotype was seen a single time. A read error may account for a junction end that differs from germline. This chain uses TRBV5-1 with TRBJ2-3; perhaps TRBD2 as D (5 bases). CDR1 is SGHRS, CDR2 YFSETQ, per germline. The length of the CDR3 is 15 residues. The CDR3, as DNA: TGCGCCAGCAGGGCCAGCGGAGCTAACACAAATACGCAGTATTTT. Amino acids: CASRASGANTNTQYF. The full variable domain, in which reference TRBV5-1 and TRBJ2-3 provide the parts outside the CDR3, is KAGVTQTPRYLIKTRGQQVTLSCSPISGHRSVSWYQQTPGQGLQFLFEYFSETQRNKGNFPGRFSGRQFSNSRSEMNVSTLELGDSALYLCASRASGANTNTQYFGPGTRLTVL.

This clonotype was detected once. This chain links TRBV20-1 with TRBJ2-5, with a possible D match to TRBD2 (6 bases). Trimming shortened V by 8 bases and J by 5 bases, and 27 bases separated the two germline ends. CDR1 and CDR2 (germline): DFQATT, SNEGSKA (reference sequence). The CDR3 spans 16 residues. In DNA, the CDR3 is TGCAGTACCTGGAGGTCGTTCGGTTCTAGCGTGGAGACCCAGTACTTC. Residues: CSTWRSFGSSVETQYF.

The chain carries TRBV19 and TRBJ2-1; D unresolved. The germline V and J ends were trimmed by 11 bases and 8 bases, with 19 bases remaining between them. The germline V gene encodes CDR1 LNHDA and CDR2 SQIVND (reference sequence). The length of the CDR3 is 13 residues. CDR3 nucleotides: TGTGCCGGTAATGCAGGCGTGTGGGATGAGCAGTTCTTC. Protein product: CAGNAGVWDEQFF.

This clonotype appeared a few times. This chain uses TRBV28 with TRBJ1-3, with 8 nucleotides matching TRBD1. Trimming removed 5 bases from V and 4 bases from J; junction bases left unmatched: 7. The CDR3 is 15 residues long. Germline CDR1 is MDHEN and CDR2 is SYDVKM. CDR3 protein: CASSPGQGAGNTIYF. CDR3 DNA: TGTGCCAGCAGTCCCGGACAGGGAGCCGGAAACACCATATATTTT.

This clonotype was counted ten times or more. The chain links TRBV3-1 to TRBJ2-1, with 7 positions matching TRBD2. The germline CDR1 and CDR2 sequences are LGHDT and YNNKEL (reference sequence). The CDR3 has 14 residues. The trim removed 4 bases at V and 3 bases at J, leaving 3 bases unmatched. CDR3 sequence (DNA): TGTGCCAGCAGCCTAGGACTAGTCTACAATGAGCAGTTCTTC. Protein: CASSLGLVYNEQFF.

Concerning this clonotype: A read error is likely, as this CDR3 ends without the conserved phenylalanine or tryptophan. The CDR3 bases are TGCGTCAGCAGTCGGGACAGGGGAAGATCAGAGACCCAGTACCTC. Translated, it gives CVSSRDRGRSETQYL. The rearrangement uses TRBV5-1 and TRBJ2-5; 10 nucleotides agree with TRBD1. The CDR3 loop spans 15 amino acids. Per the germline V gene, CDR1 is SGHRS and CDR2 is YFSETQ.

J is TRBJ2-1 and V is TRBV9; unclear D gene. Germline CDR1 is SGDLS and CDR2 is YYNGEE. The CDR3 contains 15 residues. V was pared by 0 bases and J by 8 bases, with 15 bases between. CDR3 protein: CASSVEGSSIDEQFF. CDR3 sequence (DNA): TGTGCCAGCAGCGTAGAAGGTTCTAGTATCGATGAGCAGTTCTTC.

Concerning this clonotype: The CDR3 carries no conserved terminal phenylalanine or tryptophan, so it likely arises from a read error. The chain recombines TRBV20-1 with TRBJ2-1, with D unresolved. Trimming shortened V by 2 bases and J by 10 bases, and 6 bases separated the two germline ends. Germline CDR1 is DFQATT and CDR2 is SNEGSKA (reference sequence). This CDR3 has 10 amino acids. The CDR3 DNA reads TGCAGTGCTAGATTGACCGAGCAGTTCGTC. It translates to CSARLTEQFV.